Each of the 12 T cell receptor beta chains below was sequenced from the same sample in a study of blood T cells in healthy people across ages. A second PCR, run for roughly 7 to 12 cycles, used a sample-barcoded 5' primer plus a J-beta primer mix. In TCRdb, the 5' RACE reads were re-called with MiXCR into one record per CDR3 protein. The data contain 1.5 million to 2 million distinct CDR3 sequences, under 30% of them singletons. The sample consisted of blood. Every receptor here comes from a woman in her twenties or thirties in good health.

This clonotype has ten or more counts. This chain connects TRBV10-3 to TRBJ2-5; TRBD1 matches 9 bases. V trimming: 4 bases; J trimming: 2 bases; junction bases outside the gene matches: 5. The CDR3 loop spans 15 amino acids. Looked up from germline, CDR1 is ENHRY and CDR2 is SYGVKD. DNA of the CDR3: TGTGCCATCAGTGTGCGCGACAGGGGGCAAGAGACCCAGTACTTC. Translation: CAISVRDRGQETQYF.

This clonotype was found many times. Mismatch with germline at one junction end may stem from a read error. V and J are TRBV5-1 and TRBJ2-1; D ambiguous. The CDR3 has 12 amino acids. Germline assignment: CDR1 SGHRS and CDR2 YFSETQ. CDR3 loop: CASSFSYNEQFF. CDR3 sequence (DNA): TGTGCCAGCAGTTTCAGTTACAATGAGCAGTTCTTC.

This clonotype was counted a few times. V is TRBV5-1 and J is TRBJ1-1; D ambiguous. Trimming stripped 4 bases from V and 0 bases from J, with 7 bases between. In germline, CDR1 is SGHRS, CDR2 YFSETQ. The CDR3 totals 13 residues. The CDR3 bases are TGCGCCAGCAGCGTGATCATGAACACTGAAGCTTTCTTT. Translating it yields CASSVIMNTEAFF. The full variable domain, its missing parts supplied by reference TRBV5-1 and TRBJ1-1, is KAGVTQTPRYLIKTRGQQVTLSCSPISGHRSVSWYQQTPGQGLQFLFEYFSETQRNKGNFPGRFSGRQFSNSRSEMNVSTLELGDSALYLCASSVIMNTEAFFGQGTRLTVV.

The CDR3 DNA sequence: TGCGCCAGCAGCATGGACAAGATGGGCTACGAGCAGTACTTC. Its protein is CASSMDKMGYEQYF. V is TRBV5-1 and J is TRBJ2-7; TRBD1 is a possible D gene (5 bases). The CDR3 totals 14 residues. Trimming stripped 4 bases from V and 3 bases from J, with 14 bases between. Germline values: CDR1 SGHRS, CDR2 YFSETQ.

This clonotype has a handful of counts. The V gene is TRBV6-6, the J gene TRBJ1-5; the match to TRBD1 covers 11 bases. Germline trimming cut 6 bases from V and 5 bases from J; bases unmatched to any gene: 6. Germline V gene sequence: CDR1 MNHNY, CDR2 SVGAGI (reference sequence). CDR3 length: 15 residues. The CDR3 loop reads CASRGQGGVDQPQHF. The CDR3 DNA sequence: TGTGCCAGCAGGGGACAGGGGGGGGTTGATCAGCCCCAGCATTTT.

Note on this clonotype: This could be a read error, since a much larger clone is one nucleotide away. The rearrangement joins TRBV12-3 or TRBV12-4 to TRBJ2-5, with a tentative D call TRBD2 (5 bases). This CDR3 region has 17 residues. CDR3 amino acids: CASSFQGRGSRRETRYF. The CDR3 DNA follows: TGTGCCAGCAGTTTCCAAGGTCGGGGTAGTCGTCGAGAGACCCGGTACTTC.

Ten or more counts support this clonotype. The limits of the CDR3 on the DNA are not certain, so only TCRdb's listed CDR3 is given. The rearrangement uses TRBV29-1 and TRBJ2-5; TRBD1 is taken as the D call from the table, unchecked against the DNA. Germline V gives CDR1 SQVTM, CDR2 ANQGSEA. The CDR3 extends over 13 residues, inclusive of both ends. The CDR3 loop is CSVGMGAAEPEYF.

This clonotype has only a few counts. The chain couples TRBV24-1 to TRBJ2-1, with D uncertain. Germline values: CDR1 KGHDR, CDR2 SFDVKD. Trimming removed 0 bases from V and 5 bases from J, with 7 bases in between. CDR3 size: 14 residues. This CDR3 reads CATSDLHRHNEQFF. CDR3 nucleotides: TGTGCCACCAGTGATTTGCACCGGCACAATGAGCAGTTCTTC.

This clonotype came up a few times. The chain has TRBV9 and TRBJ2-3, with 8 nucleotides matching TRBD1. The germline gives CDR1 SGDLS, CDR2 YYNGEE. CDR3 length: 14 amino acids. Trimming at V came to 4 bases and at J to 1 base, leaving 2 bases not matched to a gene. The DNA for the CDR3 is TGTGCCAGCAGCAGGGACAGGCGCACAGATACGCAGTATTTT. It codes for CASSRDRRTDTQYF.

This clonotype has at least ten counts. This rearrangement joins TRBV4-1 to TRBJ1-4; 7 positions agree with TRBD1. CDR3 length: 19 residues. V trimming: 0 bases; J trimming: 0 bases; junction bases outside the gene matches: 10. Germline V gene lookup returns CDR1 MGHRA and CDR2 YSYEKL. CDR3 loop: CASSQEWQGVFPTNEKLFF. The CDR3 DNA reads TGCGCCAGCAGCCAAGAATGGCAGGGGGTCTTCCCAACTAATGAAAAACTGTTTTTT.

This clonotype was seen only a few times. This chain links TRBV3-1 with TRBJ2-7, with TRBD1 identical over 10 bases. With 0 bases clipped from V and 7 bases from J, the junction kept 6 bases outside the gene matches. In germline, CDR1 is LGHDT, CDR2 YNNKEL (reference sequence). This CDR3 comprises 15 residues. CDR3 DNA: TGTGCCAGCAGCCAAGATAGGACAGGGGGTCGAGAGCAGTACTTC. Its protein is CASSQDRTGGREQYF.

In its sample, this clonotype was seen a few times. The chain employs TRBV20-1 and TRBJ2-1; 10 bases are shared with TRBD2. Trimming took 7 bases from V and 4 from J; bases not matched to a gene: 10. Per germline, CDR1 DFQATT and CDR2 SNEGSKA (reference sequence). The CDR3 extends over 15 amino acids. The CDR3 region is CSESAGTSAYNEQFF. DNA of the CDR3: TGCAGTGAGAGCGCCGGGACTAGCGCGTACAATGAGCAGTTCTTC.